The 18 T cell receptor beta chains below come from one sample, sequenced in a study of blood T cells in healthy people across ages. Sample-barcoded 5' priming and a J-beta primer mix drove a second PCR of roughly 7 to 11 cycles. TCRdb processed the 5' RACE reads anew with MiXCR; each CDR3 protein has one entry. The sample lists hundreds of thousands of distinct CDR3 sequences; 45% to 65% were seen once. Sequenced: blood. The source of these receptors is a man aged 60 to 75 in good health.

J is TRBJ2-2 and V is TRBV5-5; D assignment may be TRBD1 or TRBD2 (5 bases each). Trimming left V 4 bases short and J 0 bases short, with 13 bases between. Per the germline V gene, CDR1 is SGHKS and CDR2 is YYEKEE (reference sequence). The CDR3 is 16 residues long. The DNA for the CDR3 is TGTGCCAGCAGCCGGGACCCGGCCTCGAACACCGGGGAGCTGTTTTTT. The encoded protein is CASSRDPASNTGELFF.

The V gene is TRBV3-1, the J gene TRBJ2-1; 11 bases are shared with TRBD2. Germline V lookup: CDR1 LGHDT, CDR2 YNNKEL (reference sequence). The V segment lost 3 bases and the J segment 7 bases; nucleotides outside the gene matches: 5. The CDR3 runs to 15 residues. The CDR3 here is CASSHSGGAENEQFF. For the CDR3, the DNA is TGTGCCAGCAGCCATAGCGGGGGGGCTGAAAATGAGCAGTTCTTC.

The chain couples TRBV29-1 to TRBJ2-3; 7 bases agree with TRBD1. Germline trimming cut 8 bases from V and 2 bases from J; bases unmatched to any gene: 7. Germline values: CDR1 SQVTM, CDR2 ANQGSEA. The CDR3 runs 13 residues. The CDR3 spells CSYNRGDTDTQYF. The CDR3 nucleotides read TGCAGCTATAACAGGGGCGACACAGATACGCAGTATTTT.

The CDR3 nucleotides read TGTGCCAGCAGCTTGGAGCCCGGACAGGTAGAGACCCAGTACTTC. It codes for CASSLEPGQVETQYF. The chain joins TRBV5-5 to TRBJ2-7, with 7 bases identical to TRBD1. The J call may be in error: the DNA end matches TRBJ2-5 better. In germline, CDR1 is SGHKS, CDR2 YYEKEE (reference sequence). The CDR3 consists of 15 residues.

The chain combines TRBV3-1 with TRBJ2-1; possibly TRBD2 for D (6 bases). V was shortened by 0 bases and J by 9 bases, with 12 bases between the two germline ends. Germline CDR1 and CDR2: LGHDT and YNNKEL (reference sequence). This CDR3 contains 14 residues. The CDR3 reads CASSQEKAGGEQFF. The DNA for the CDR3 is TGTGCCAGCAGCCAAGAAAAGGCCGGGGGTGAGCAGTTCTTC.

J is TRBJ2-3 and V is TRBV29-1, with 10 bases aligning to TRBD2. After removal of 6 bases from V and 1 base from J, the junction contained 4 bases not matched to a gene. In germline, CDR1 is SQVTM, CDR2 ANQGSEA. This CDR3 is 14 amino acids long. The CDR3 protein is CSVPTSGGTDTQYF. In DNA form, the CDR3 reads TGCAGCGTACCTACTAGCGGGGGCACAGATACGCAGTATTTT.

The chain employs TRBV20-1 and TRBJ1-2; no firm D call. This CDR3 is 14 amino acids long. Germline V gives CDR1 DFQATT, CDR2 SNEGSKA (reference sequence). Trimming removed 2 bases at V and 0 bases at J, with 10 bases between. The CDR3 DNA reads TGCAGTGCTAGAACATCAGGATCTAACTATGGCTACACCTTC. Translation: CSARTSGSNYGYTF.

The chain is built from TRBV12-3 or TRBV12-4 and TRBJ1-5; the D is unclear. The CDR3 is made up of 8 amino acids. Between the trimmed V and J ends, which lost 5 bases and 12 bases, there was a span of 2 bases. CDR3 residues: CASSLQHF. The CDR3 bases are TGTGCCAGCAGTCTCCAGCATTTT.

This clonotype was counted many times. The gene calls are TRBV10-3 and TRBJ2-5; D unclear. Germline V gene lookup returns CDR1 ENHRY and CDR2 SYGVKD. The CDR3 runs 12 residues. With 0 bases removed from V and 5 bases from J, the gap between germline ends came to 4 bases. The CDR3 sequence: CAISESAETQYF. Here the CDR3 DNA reads TGTGCCATCAGTGAGTCGGCGGAGACCCAGTACTTC.

This chain links TRBV20-1 with TRBJ2-1; tentative D call: TRBD2 (5 bases). V was shortened by 2 bases and J by 9 bases, with 20 bases between the two germline ends. CDR1 DFQATT and CDR2 SNEGSKA come from the germline V gene (reference sequence). This CDR3 has 15 amino acids. CDR3 loop: CSARIRLSDSSEQFF. The CDR3 nucleotides read TGCAGTGCTAGAATCCGACTTAGCGATAGTAGTGAGCAGTTCTTC.

V gene TRBV29-1 combines with J gene TRBJ2-3, with D possibly being TRBD1 (6 bases). Germline V gives CDR1 SQVTM, CDR2 ANQGSEA. This CDR3 is built from 14 residues. Trimming pared 7 bases from V and 6 bases from J, leaving 20 bases between. CDR3: CSADTGPLADTQYF. For the CDR3, the DNA is TGCAGCGCGGACACAGGGCCTCTTGCGGATACGCAGTATTTT.

This chain connects TRBV10-3 to TRBJ2-6, with D perhaps matching TRBD2 (6 bases). V was shortened by 3 bases and J by 0 bases, with 9 bases between the two germline ends. This CDR3 has 16 residues. Germline CDR1 ENHRY, CDR2 SYGVKD. CDR3 nucleotides: TGTGCCATCAGTGAACGGGGAGGCTCTGGGGCCAACGTCCTGACTTTC. It encodes CAISERGGSGANVLTF.

The chain has TRBV3-1 and TRBJ1-1; no reliable D call. Germline CDR1 LGHDT, CDR2 YNNKEL (reference sequence). The CDR3 runs to 13 residues. Trimming removed 0 bases from V and 4 bases from J, with 6 bases in between. CDR3 sequence: CASSQDALTEAFF. In DNA form, the CDR3 reads TGTGCCAGCAGCCAAGACGCGCTCACTGAAGCTTTCTTT.

The CDR3 reads CSAHAGGPRDTQYF. In DNA, the CDR3 is TGCAGTGCCCACGCGGGAGGGCCTAGGGATACGCAGTATTTT. J is TRBJ2-3 and V is TRBV20-1, with 9 bases fitting TRBD2. V gave up 6 bases and J gave up 6 bases; unmatched junction bases: 10. CDR3 length equals 14 residues. Looked up from germline, CDR1 is DFQATT and CDR2 is SNEGSKA (reference sequence).

This chain joins TRBV20-1 and TRBJ1-2; D perhaps matches TRBD1 (6 bases). This CDR3 has 12 residues. Germline-derived CDR1 and CDR2 are DFQATT and SNEGSKA (reference sequence). Trimming removed 5 bases at V and 4 bases at J, with 11 bases between. In DNA form, the CDR3 reads TGCAGTGCTTCTGACAGGTCCTATGGCTACACCTTC. Translated, it gives CSASDRSYGYTF.

V is TRBV5-1 and J is TRBJ1-2; TRBD1 agrees at 7 bases. The trim removed 4 bases at V and 5 bases at J, leaving 8 bases unmatched. The CDR3 runs to 14 residues. From germline, CDR1 is SGHRS and CDR2 YFSETQ. In nucleotides, the CDR3 is TGCGCCAGCAGCCCAGAGGGACAGAGATATGGCTACACCTTC. It codes for CASSPEGQRYGYTF.

This clonotype was recorded a few times. The rearrangement joins TRBV12-3 or TRBV12-4 to TRBJ1-2; 7 nucleotides match TRBD1. This CDR3 has 13 residues. V dropped 6 bases and J dropped 7; count of bases not matched to a gene: 8. The chain's CDR3 is CASSYFQGGGYTF. Written as DNA, the CDR3 is TGTGCCAGCAGCTATTTTCAGGGGGGTGGCTACACCTTC.

The chain is built from TRBV11-3 and TRBJ2-3; TRBD2 matches 9 bases. This CDR3 spans 16 amino acids. CDR1 is SGHNT and CDR2 is YENEEA in the germline V gene. Trimming at V came to 5 bases and at J to 2 bases, leaving 8 bases not matched to a gene. The CDR3 loop reads CASSPGASGITDTQYF. Here the CDR3 DNA reads TGTGCCAGCAGCCCCGGGGCTAGCGGGATCACAGATACGCAGTATTTT.